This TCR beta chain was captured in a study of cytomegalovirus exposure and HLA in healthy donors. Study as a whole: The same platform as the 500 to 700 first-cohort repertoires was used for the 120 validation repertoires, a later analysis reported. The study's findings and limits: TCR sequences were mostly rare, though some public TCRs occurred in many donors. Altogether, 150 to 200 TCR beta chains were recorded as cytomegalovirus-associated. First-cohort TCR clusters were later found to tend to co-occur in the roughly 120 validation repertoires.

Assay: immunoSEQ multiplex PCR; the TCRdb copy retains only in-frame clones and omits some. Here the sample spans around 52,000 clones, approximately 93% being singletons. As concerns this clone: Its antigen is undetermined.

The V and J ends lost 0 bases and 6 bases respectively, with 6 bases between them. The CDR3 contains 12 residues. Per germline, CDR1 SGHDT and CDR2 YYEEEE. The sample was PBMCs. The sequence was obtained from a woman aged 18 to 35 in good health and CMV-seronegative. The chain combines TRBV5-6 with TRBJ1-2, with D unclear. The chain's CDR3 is CASSLAHHGYTF. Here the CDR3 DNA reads TGTGCCAGCAGCTTGGCACACCATGGCTACACCTTC. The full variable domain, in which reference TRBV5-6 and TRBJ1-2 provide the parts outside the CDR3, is DAGVTQSPTHLIKTRGQQVTLRCSPKSGHDTVSWYQQALGQGPQFIFQYYEEEERQRGNFPDRFSGHQFPNYSSELNVNALLLGDSALYLCASSLAHHGYTFGSGTRLTVV.